The entry below gives a single TCR beta chain sequence along with its context. Its antigen is unidentified. PBMCs that had been cryopreserved were the source of 2 to 2.5 micrograms of genomic DNA for TCR beta libraries. The data derive from a study of cytotoxic CD8 clonotypes in ibrutinib-treated CLL. Turning to the study itself: Of a cohort that held 11 relapsed/refractory and 15 treatment-naive patients, about 18 were IGHV unmutated. Mean per-sample yields comprised around 280,000 productive templates and roughly 86,000 productive rearrangements. Findings and caveats of the study: Baseline clonality exceeded age-matched healthy donors and tracked circulating CD8+ T-cell counts.

The table came from immunoSEQ multiplex PCR; TCRdb's copy has only in-frame clones and leaves some out. In the table there are fewer than 150,000 clones, about 85% of which are singletons. There are 14 residues in the CDR3. Germline lookup yields CDR1 MNHEY and CDR2 SVGAGI. The V end lost 1 base, the J end lost 7 bases, and 14 bases lay between the germline ends. The sequences come from PBMCs, collected after 24 months of ibrutinib treatment. The chain employs TRBV6-5 and TRBJ2-7; D is unclear. The TCR originated in a human donor with chronic lymphocytic leukemia. CDR3 amino acids: CASSYLVVGSEQYF. The CDR3 region has the DNA TGTGCCAGCAGTTACTTAGTCGTCGGGTCGGAGCAGTACTTC.